This record covers a single TCR beta chain. Its antigen is not identified. Scientists ran DNA taken from cultured CD4+ T cells through the Oncomine TCR Beta short-read assay for sequencing. Using its own MiXCR run on the PCR reads, TCRdb lists one record per CDR3 protein. The sample yields around 15,000 distinct CDR3 sequences, over 40% seen once. CDR1 is SGHTA, CDR2 FQGNSA, per germline. Deletions cut 0 bases from V and 4 bases from J, with 12 bases between. This CDR3 is 15 amino acids long. The sample belongs to a study of vaccination and CD4 T cells after COVID-19. Time point given: late sampling 161 to 241 days after vaccination in three convalescent patients. Treatment indicated: approximately 9-day PBMC culture with coronavirus spike peptide pools or control peptides (ViraFEST assay). Study-wide results and limits: The study found median SARS-CoV-2-reactive clonotypes rising from about 22 to 38, not significantly.

This chain connects TRBV7-2 to TRBJ1-2; D possibly corresponds to TRBD1 (6 bases). The TCR was taken from a human donor who had recovered from COVID-19. The specimen comprised CD4+ T cells from blood, cultured in vitro, sampled about 7 months after SARS-CoV-2 vaccination. The DNA for the CDR3 is TGTGCCAGCAGCTTAGCGAGGGGGGAACGCTATGGCTACACCTTC. The encoded protein is CASSLARGERYGYTF.